Below, 3 T cell receptor beta chains from the same sample are listed, as sequenced in a study of TIL therapy for anti-PD-1-resistant metastatic lung cancer. The libraries were made with immunoSEQ v3. Some clones are missing from TCRdb's copy, which holds only in-frame ones; the method was immunoSEQ multiplex PCR. The sample includes under 100,000 clones, 55% to 75% of them seen just once. Sample time point: pre-treatment sample, taken before nivolumab and TIL therapy. Tumor tissue came from excised metastases, mostly pleural nodules or supraclavicular lymph nodes. The sample here was tumor tissue, taken at baseline. These receptors were obtained from a person between 30 and 79 years old with non-small cell lung cancer.

This rearrangement joins TRBV15 to TRBJ2-1; D gene unclear. The V end lost 4 bases, the J end lost 5 bases, and 12 bases lay between the germline ends. This CDR3 is built from 14 residues. Germline V gene lookup returns CDR1 LNHNV and CDR2 YYDKDF (reference sequence). The CDR3 reads CATSMVPGHNEQFF. In DNA form, the CDR3 reads TGTGCCACCAGCATGGTGCCGGGTCACAATGAGCAGTTCTTC.

There are a few counts of this clone. The chain links TRBV5-6 to TRBJ1-4; D gene unclear. Germline loops: CDR1 SGHDT, CDR2 YYEEEE. The length of the CDR3 is 11 residues. Trimming took 7 bases from V and 0 from J, leaving 1 base between them. The CDR3 bases are TGTGCCAGCTCAACTAATGAAAAACTGTTTTTT. The encoded protein is CASSTNEKLFF. The full variable domain, completed using reference TRBV5-6 and TRBJ1-4, is DAGVTQSPTHLIKTRGQQVTLRCSPKSGHDTVSWYQQALGQGPQFIFQYYEEEERQRGNFPDRFSGHQFPNYSSELNVNALLLGDSALYLCASSTNEKLFFGSGTQLSVL.

The chain links TRBV6-5 to TRBJ1-1; possible D gene TRBD1, 5 bases. Germline V gene data show CDR1 as MNHEY and CDR2 as SVGAGI. V lost 3 bases and J 4 bases, leaving 12 bases between the germline ends. The CDR3 has 14 residues. This chain's CDR3 is CASSYGGIVTEAFF. The CDR3 bases are TGTGCCAGCAGTTATGGGGGGATAGTCACTGAAGCTTTCTTT.